One and the same sample provided the 27 T cell receptor beta chains below, sequenced in a study of T cell responses to AZD1222 COVID-19 vaccine. Assay: immunoSEQ multiplex PCR; the TCRdb copy retains only in-frame clones and omits some. Of around 96,000 clones listed, approximately 90% were seen once; the top ten hold roughly 12%. Sequenced here: peripheral blood, sampled 28 days after the second AZD1222 dose. The receptors here all came from an adult who received the AZD1222 COVID-19 vaccine.

The V gene is TRBV28, the J gene TRBJ1-6; no firm D call. Germline CDR1 MDHEN, CDR2 SYDVKM. V was clipped by 6 bases and J by 7 bases, with 16 bases between them. The CDR3 is made up of 15 amino acids. CDR3 amino acids: CASREDRVLNSPLHF. The CDR3 DNA reads as TGTGCCAGCAGGGAAGACCGGGTACTGAATTCACCCCTCCACTTT. The variable domain in full, completed from reference TRBV28 and TRBJ1-6, reads DVKVTQSSRYLVKRTGEKVFLECVQDMDHENMFWYRQDPGLGLRLIYFSYDVKMKEKGDIPEGYSVSREKKERFSLILESASTNQTSMYLCASREDRVLNSPLHFGNGTRLTVT.

In this sample, this clone turned up a few times. V is TRBV9 and J is TRBJ2-5, with 7 bases fitting TRBD2. The CDR3 spans 18 residues. Germline assignment: CDR1 SGDLS and CDR2 YYNGEE. V dropped 0 bases and J dropped 1; count of bases not matched to a gene: 12. The CDR3 DNA sequence: TGTGCCAGCAGCGTAGGTGAGACGGCTGGGAGGGCCCAAGAGACCCAGTACTTC. It yields the protein CASSVGETAGRAQETQYF.

The chain recombines TRBV5-4 with TRBJ2-7, with TRBD2 matching 14 bases. The CDR3 totals 15 residues. Losses at the gene ends were 3 bases for V and 6 bases for J; bases not matched to a gene: 5. Per the germline V gene, CDR1 is SGHNT and CDR2 is YYREEE (reference sequence). The CDR3 loop reads CASSWGLAGVGEQYF. CDR3 DNA sequence: TGTGCCAGCAGCTGGGGACTAGCGGGAGTTGGCGAGCAGTACTTC.

V and J are TRBV2 and TRBJ1-5; D remains ambiguous. V was pared by 1 base and J by 4 bases, with 11 bases between. From germline, CDR1 is SNHLY and CDR2 FYNNEI. The CDR3 spans 15 residues. The DNA for the CDR3 is TGTGCCAGCAGTGAAGAGCAGCTCGGAAATCAGCCCCAGCATTTT. This codes for CASSEEQLGNQPQHF.

The chain uses TRBV3-1 (or the pseudogene TRBV3-2) and TRBJ1-2; maybe TRBD1 (5 bases). Looked up from germline, CDR1 is LGHDT and CDR2 is YNNKEL (reference sequence). This CDR3 has 15 residues. Trimming pared 0 bases from V and 6 bases from J, leaving 14 bases between. The CDR3: CASSQDFRVDDGYTF. CDR3 bases: TGTGCCAGCAGCCAAGATTTCAGGGTGGACGATGGCTACACCTTC.

Written as DNA, the CDR3 is TGTGCCAGCAGCCCCGGACTAGCGGGAGTTCAGTACTTC. It encodes CASSPGLAGVQYF. The V gene is TRBV7-6, the J gene TRBJ2-4, with TRBD2 identical over 13 bases. CDR3 length: 13 amino acids. Germline trimming cut 5 bases from V and 11 bases from J; bases unmatched to any gene: 3. The germline gives CDR1 SGHVS, CDR2 FNYEAQ.

This rearrangement joins TRBV11-2 to TRBJ1-2; 9 bases align to TRBD1. CDR1 is SGHAT, CDR2 FQNNGV, per germline. The CDR3 runs to 16 residues. With 2 bases clipped from V and 4 bases from J, the junction kept 8 bases outside the gene matches. The CDR3 bases are TGTGCCAGCAGCTTATGGGGGACAGGGCCCCCCTATGGCTACACCTTC. Protein product: CASSLWGTGPPYGYTF.

V and J are TRBV5-6 and TRBJ1-1, with TRBD1 matching over 7 bases. The germline V gene encodes CDR1 SGHDT and CDR2 YYEEEE. This CDR3 region has 16 residues. The ends lost 0 bases at V and 0 bases at J; junction bases unmatched: 5. Here the CDR3 DNA reads TGTGCCAGCAGCTTGGGGAGGGGGCCCATGAACACTGAAGCTTTCTTT. It yields the protein CASSLGRGPMNTEAFF.

This rearrangement joins TRBV2 to TRBJ2-6; D is tentatively TRBD1 or TRBD2 (5 bases each). Trimming removed 4 bases from V and 2 bases from J, with 6 bases in between. The CDR3 is made up of 14 amino acids. Germline CDR1 and CDR2: SNHLY and FYNNEI. In DNA form, the CDR3 reads TGTGCCAGCAGTGTGGGGGCTGGGGCCAACGTCCTGACTTTC. Translated, it gives CASSVGAGANVLTF. The variable domain in full, with the rest retrieved from reference TRBV2 and TRBJ2-6, is EPEVTQTPSHQVTQMGQEVILRCVPISNHLYFYWYRQILGQKVEFLVSFYNNEISEKSEIFDDQFSVERPDGSNFTLKIRSTKLEDSAMYFCASSVGAGANVLTFGAGSRLTVL.

This rearrangement joins TRBV6-1 to TRBJ1-3, with TRBD1 as a possible D gene (5 bases). CDR1 MNHNS and CDR2 SASEGT come from the germline V gene. CDR3 length: 17 residues. V lost 4 bases to trimming and J lost 3 bases, with 19 bases between them. DNA of the CDR3: TGTGCCAGCAGTGGACCGGGACGTTTAGCGTTTGGAAACACCATATATTTT. It yields the protein CASSGPGRLAFGNTIYF.

This clone was seen only once. This sequence joins TRBV29-1 and TRBJ1-1; 9 nucleotides line up with TRBD1. Germline V CDR1 and CDR2: SQVTM, ANQGSEA. This CDR3 is 13 amino acids long. With V trimmed by 7 bases and J by 4 bases, 7 bases remained unmatched. In DNA form, the CDR3 reads TGCAGCGGGTCGACAGGGGGGGGCACTGAAGCTTTCTTT. This gives the protein CSGSTGGGTEAFF.

V and J are TRBV30 and TRBJ2-3; no clear D. The CDR3 sequence is 14 residues long. The V gene lost 3 bases and the J gene lost 6 bases, with 16 bases spanning the gap. CDR1 and CDR2 (germline): GTSNPN, SVGIG (reference sequence). The CDR3 spells CAWSIGGPGDTQYF. CDR3 nucleotides: TGTGCCTGGAGCATTGGCGGCCCTGGCGATACGCAGTATTTT.

This chain links TRBV27 with TRBJ1-2, with a weak D call TRBD1 (6 bases). Germline assignment: CDR1 MNHEY and CDR2 SMNVEV (reference sequence). The CDR3 is 13 amino acids. The V end lost 5 bases, the J end lost 5 bases, and 12 bases lay between the germline ends. The CDR3 bases are TGTGCCAGCAGTACAGGGTTTTGGTATGGCTACACCTTC. This encodes CASSTGFWYGYTF.

The chain couples TRBV10-1 to TRBJ2-1; 8 bases align to TRBD1. CDR1 WNHNN and CDR2 SYGVQD come from the germline V gene (reference sequence). The CDR3 runs 16 residues. The V segment lost 3 bases and the J segment 2 bases; nucleotides outside the gene matches: 6. In DNA form, the CDR3 reads TGCGCCAGCAGTGAAGTTGGGACAGGTACCTACAATGAGCAGTTCTTC. Protein: CASSEVGTGTYNEQFF.

The chain carries TRBV27 and TRBJ2-7; TRBD2 agrees at 8 bases. From germline, CDR1 is MNHEY and CDR2 SMNVEV (reference sequence). The CDR3 sequence is 15 residues long. V lost 6 bases, J lost 2 bases, and 9 bases stayed unmatched. The DNA of the CDR3 is TGTGCCAGCAGCACTAGCGGTTCGGTTGCCTACGAGCAGTACTTC. Translating it yields CASSTSGSVAYEQYF.

CDR3 DNA sequence: TGTGCCAGCCAAGCCGGGTCTGATGAAAAACTGTTTTTT. Translating it yields CASQAGSDEKLFF. The V and J genes are TRBV28 and TRBJ1-4; D is uncertain. Trimming stripped 8 bases from V and 6 bases from J, with 13 bases between. CDR3 length equals 13 residues. CDR1 and CDR2 from the germline V gene are MDHEN and SYDVKM. The variable domain in full, with the rest retrieved from reference TRBV28 and TRBJ1-4, is DVKVTQSSRYLVKRTGEKVFLECVQDMDHENMFWYRQDPGLGLRLIYFSYDVKMKEKGDIPEGYSVSREKKERFSLILESASTNQTSMYLCASQAGSDEKLFFGSGTQLSVL.

This chain links TRBV5-1 with TRBJ1-1, with D possibly matching TRBD1 (6 bases). This CDR3 spans 14 amino acids. V was trimmed by 3 bases and J by 4 bases, leaving 13 bases between them. The germline CDR1 and CDR2 sequences are SGHRS and YFSETQ. DNA of the CDR3: TGCGCCAGCAGCTGGGGGGCAGGGACCACTGAAGCTTTCTTT. Translated: CASSWGAGTTEAFF.

The rearrangement joins TRBV3-1 (or the pseudogene TRBV3-2) to TRBJ2-5, with D uncertain. V was trimmed by 2 bases and J by 4 bases, leaving 11 bases between them. The CDR3 spans 14 residues. The V gene's germline CDR1 is LGHDT and CDR2 YNNKEL (reference sequence). CDR3 protein: CASSQRAYSETQYF. The CDR3 DNA reads TGTGCCAGCAGCCAAAGGGCCTATTCAGAGACCCAGTACTTC.

V gene TRBV27 combines with J gene TRBJ1-1; no reliable D call. Trimming pared 8 bases from V and 7 bases from J, leaving 14 bases between. Germline V lookup: CDR1 MNHEY, CDR2 SMNVEV (reference sequence). The CDR3 has 12 amino acids. For the CDR3, the DNA is TGTGCCAGCCACAACCTGGGCGATGAAGCTTTCTTT. It yields the protein CASHNLGDEAFF.

The gene calls are TRBV5-1 and TRBJ2-3, with TRBD1 identical over 7 bases. Germline values: CDR1 SGHRS, CDR2 YFSETQ. The CDR3 consists of 17 residues. With V trimmed by 5 bases and J by 0 bases, 12 bases remained unmatched. Here the CDR3 reads CASSRDSRDPSTDTQYF. DNA of the CDR3: TGCGCCAGCAGTCGGGACAGCAGAGACCCTAGCACAGATACGCAGTATTTT.

The chain carries TRBV15 and TRBJ1-5, with D possibly TRBD1 on 5 matching bases. The V gene's germline CDR1 is LNHNV and CDR2 YYDKDF (reference sequence). The CDR3 consists of 16 residues. V lost 0 bases and J lost 5, with 14 bases in between. The CDR3 protein is CATSRDSQGFYQPQHF. The CDR3 nucleotides are TGTGCCACCAGCAGAGATAGCCAGGGTTTTTATCAGCCCCAGCATTTT.

This clone was detected only a few times. The chain joins TRBV7-9 to TRBJ1-4; TRBD1 matches 9 bases. The CDR3 consists of 14 residues. The V and J ends lost 5 bases and 5 bases, in that order; junction bases with no gene match: 3. Germline-derived CDR1 and CDR2 are SEHNR and FQNEAQ (reference sequence). CDR3 in amino acids: CASSLGTGNEKLFF. CDR3 coding DNA: TGTGCCAGCAGCCTCGGGACAGGGAATGAAAAACTGTTTTTT.

The V gene is TRBV2, the J gene TRBJ1-2, with 10 bases matching TRBD1. Germline values: CDR1 SNHLY, CDR2 FYNNEI. The ends lost 4 bases at V and 7 bases at J; junction bases unmatched: 3. This CDR3 is built from 13 residues. CDR3 nucleotides: TGTGCCAGCAGTGGGGACAGGGGTTCTGGCTACACCTTC. Translated: CASSGDRGSGYTF.

The chain has TRBV12-5 and TRBJ1-2; D gene uncertain. The CDR3 is made up of 13 amino acids. Germline assignment: CDR1 LGHNT and CDR2 FRNRAP. V dropped 1 base and J dropped 5 bases, with 8 bases sitting between them. CDR3 sequence: CASGLDGLYGYTF. Written as DNA, the CDR3 is TGTGCTAGTGGTTTGGACGGGTTGTATGGCTACACCTTC. Looking up the rest from reference TRBV12-5 and TRBJ1-2 gives the full variable domain: DARVTQTPRHKVTEMGQEVTMRCQPILGHNTVFWYRQTMMQGLELLAYFRNRAPLDDSGMPKDRFSAEMPDATLATLKIQPSEPRDSAVYFCASGLDGLYGYTFGSGTRLTVV.

V is TRBV4-1 and J is TRBJ1-5; tentatively, D is TRBD1 (6 bases). The CDR3 length is 16 residues. From germline, CDR1 is MGHRA and CDR2 YSYEKL. Trimming took off 0 bases at V and 5 bases at J, with 14 bases between the two ends. CDR3 sequence: CASSQEVWGPYQPQHF. DNA of the CDR3: TGCGCCAGCAGCCAAGAAGTATGGGGGCCGTATCAGCCCCAGCATTTT.

This clone showed up just once. The chain couples TRBV29-1 to TRBJ1-2, with D possibly TRBD1 on 5 matching bases. With 7 bases removed from V and 5 bases from J, the gap between germline ends came to 17 bases. Germline CDR1 is SQVTM and CDR2 is ANQGSEA. This CDR3 has 13 amino acids. The CDR3 sequence is CSGNFGTSYGYTF. CDR3 nucleotide sequence: TGCAGCGGTAACTTCGGGACGTCGTATGGCTACACCTTC.

The J gene is TRBJ1-3, the V gene TRBV5-1; 11 bases line up with TRBD1. The CDR3 is 17 residues long. In germline, CDR1 is SGHRS, CDR2 YFSETQ. Germline trimming cut 4 bases from V and 0 bases from J; bases unmatched to any gene: 6. This chain's CDR3 is CASSPGQGASSGNTIYF. The CDR3 DNA reads TGCGCCAGCAGCCCAGGACAGGGGGCGAGCTCTGGAAACACCATATATTTT.